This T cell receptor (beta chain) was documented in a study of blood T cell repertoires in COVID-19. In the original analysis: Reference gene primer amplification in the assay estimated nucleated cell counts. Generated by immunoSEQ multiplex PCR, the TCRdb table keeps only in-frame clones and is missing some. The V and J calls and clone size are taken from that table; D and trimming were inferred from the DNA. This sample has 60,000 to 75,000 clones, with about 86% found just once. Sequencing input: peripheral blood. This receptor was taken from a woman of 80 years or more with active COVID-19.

CDR3 region: CASSQERAGGSTNEQFF. CDR3 sequence (DNA): TGCGCCAGCAGCCAAGAGAGGGCGGGGGGCTCGACCAATGAGCAGTTCTTC. The chain has TRBV4-1 and TRBJ2-1; 8 bases are a match to TRBD2. CDR3 size: 17 residues. V dropped 0 bases and J dropped 6; count of bases not matched to a gene: 10. Germline loops: CDR1 MGHRA, CDR2 YSYEKL.